These 22 T cell receptor beta chains share one sample of origin, sequenced in a study of beta chain features in type 1 diabetes. Reverse transcribing all isolated RNA meant expressed TCRB transcripts were sequenced. Sequenced by immunoSEQ multiplex PCR; TCRdb stores in-frame clones only, minus some. The sample consists of 130,000 to 150,000 clones, nearly 9.5% of them appearing once. The sample taken for sequencing was central memory CD4+ T cells from blood. These receptors were collected from a man aged 18 to 30 in good health.

The chain combines TRBV2 with TRBJ1-4; TRBD1 might be the D (5 bases). Trimming cost V 6 bases and J 4 bases, with 15 bases left between them. The CDR3 covers 15 residues. CDR1 and CDR2 from the germline V gene are SNHLY and FYNNEI. The CDR3 DNA sequence: TGTGCCAGCAGCGACAAGGGGCGCCGTAATGAAAAACTGTTTTTT. Protein product: CASSDKGRRNEKLFF.

This clone was detected only a few times. The rearrangement uses TRBV6-5 and TRBJ1-1; possible D gene TRBD1, 5 bases. The CDR3 has 14 residues. Trimming left V 5 bases short and J 5 bases short, with 15 bases between. Per the germline V gene, CDR1 is MNHEY and CDR2 is SVGAGI. The CDR3, as DNA: TGTGCCAGCAGTCTCCGGGCCAAGGGGACTGAAGCTTTCTTT. It codes for CASSLRAKGTEAFF.

The chain couples TRBV4-1 to TRBJ1-3; no clear D. The CDR3 contains 16 residues. Trimming left V 2 bases short and J 4 bases short, with 15 bases between. From germline, CDR1 is MGHRA and CDR2 YSYEKL. CDR3 sequence: CASSQLAKSRGNTIYF. The DNA for the CDR3 is TGCGCCAGCAGCCAATTGGCCAAATCGCGGGGAAACACCATATATTTT.

The rearrangement uses TRBV29-1 and TRBJ1-1; the D gene is possibly TRBD1 (6 bases). CDR3 size: 13 residues. Germline values: CDR1 SQVTM, CDR2 ANQGSEA. The ends were cut back, 7 bases at V and 1 base at J, with 13 bases in the middle. The chain's CDR3 is CSARLGANTEAFF. CDR3 DNA: TGCAGCGCCAGGTTGGGGGCGAACACTGAAGCTTTCTTT.

The chain joins TRBV11-2 to TRBJ2-5; 10 bases agree with TRBD2. Germline-derived CDR1 and CDR2 are SGHAT and FQNNGV. CDR3 length: 18 amino acids. The trim removed 4 bases at V and 2 bases at J, leaving 13 bases unmatched. CDR3 nucleotides: TGTGCCAGCAGCTCGACTAGGCTAGCGGGGGATAAACAAGAGACCCAGTACTTC. Translation gives CASSSTRLAGDKQETQYF.

This clone was counted between two and nine times. The gene calls are TRBV18 and TRBJ1-1; TRBD1 agrees at 8 bases. The ends lost 6 bases at V and 3 bases at J; junction bases unmatched: 6. The CDR3 length is 14 residues. Germline CDR1 is KGHSH and CDR2 is LQKENI. The CDR3 sequence is CASSPMTGDTEAFF. The CDR3 region has the DNA TGTGCCAGCTCCCCAATGACAGGGGACACTGAAGCTTTCTTT.

The chain recombines TRBV4-2 with TRBJ1-6, with D perhaps matching TRBD1 (5 bases). V was trimmed by 0 bases and J by 0 bases, leaving 9 bases between them. The CDR3 has 17 residues. Germline V gene sequence: CDR1 LGHNA, CDR2 YNFKEQ. As DNA, the CDR3 is TGTGCCAGCAGCCAAGAAGGGGTATACTCCTATAATTCACCCCTCCACTTT. It codes for CASSQEGVYSYNSPLHF.

The table lists this clone with a few counts. V usage is TRBV28 and J usage is TRBJ2-7; TRBD1 agrees at 11 bases. Germline-derived CDR1 and CDR2 are MDHEN and SYDVKM. J was trimmed by 2 bases and V by 6 bases; bases with no gene match: 6. This CDR3 is built from 15 residues. CDR3 in DNA: TGTGCCAGCAGCCTACCGGGACAGGGGGCCTACGAGCAGTACTTC. As protein: CASSLPGQGAYEQYF.

The chain recombines TRBV4-1 with TRBJ2-1; 10 nucleotides line up with TRBD1. V lost 4 bases and J lost 0; bases outside the gene matches: 3. This CDR3 comprises 16 residues. Germline V gives CDR1 MGHRA, CDR2 YSYEKL. CDR3: CASSPGTGASYNEQFF. The CDR3 nucleotides read TGCGCCAGCAGCCCCGGGACAGGGGCCTCCTACAATGAGCAGTTCTTC.

This clone was detected many times. The V call is TRBV30, the J call TRBJ2-1; 11 bases line up with TRBD2. V lost 3 bases, J lost 10 bases, and 5 bases stayed unmatched. Germline-derived CDR1 and CDR2 are GTSNPN and SVGIG (reference sequence). The CDR3 extends over 13 amino acids. CDR3 sequence reads: CAWRKRLAGEQFF. CDR3 sequence (DNA): TGTGCCTGGAGGAAAAGACTAGCGGGGGAGCAGTTCTTC.

This clone was seen a handful of times. V and J are TRBV11-2 and TRBJ2-1, with 8 positions matching TRBD1. CDR3 size: 15 residues. V dropped 3 bases and J dropped 2; count of bases not matched to a gene: 3. Germline V gene sequence: CDR1 SGHAT, CDR2 FQNNGV. CDR3 bases: TGTGCCAGCAGCTTCGACAGGGGACCCTACAATGAGCAGTTCTTC. It specifies CASSFDRGPYNEQFF.

This clone occurred many times. V and J are TRBV28 and TRBJ1-4; D gene unclear. Germline CDR1 MDHEN, CDR2 SYDVKM. The length of the CDR3 is 11 residues. The V and J ends lost 5 bases and 4 bases respectively, with 2 bases between them. The CDR3 region has the DNA TGTGCCAGCAGTCTTAATGAAAAACTGTTTTTT. Amino acid sequence: CASSLNEKLFF.

This clone has more than one count but fewer than ten. This chain links TRBV5-4 with TRBJ1-1; TRBD1 matches 9 bases. In germline, CDR1 is SGHNT, CDR2 YYREEE (reference sequence). Trimming cost V 4 bases and J 5 bases; bases outside gene matches: 9. This CDR3 spans 15 amino acids. The CDR3 here is CASSPLQGALTEAFF. CDR3 sequence (DNA): TGTGCCAGCAGCCCGCTACAGGGGGCGCTGACTGAAGCTTTCTTT.

Ten or more counts support this clone. This chain connects TRBV4-3 to TRBJ1-2, with D hard to call. V was cut by 0 bases and J by 4 bases, with 12 bases left in between. This CDR3 region has 15 residues. CDR1 and CDR2 (germline): LGHNA, YSLEER. The CDR3 protein is CASSQDARASYGYTF. The CDR3 DNA reads as TGCGCCAGCAGCCAAGATGCGCGGGCCAGCTATGGCTACACCTTC.

The rearrangement uses TRBV7-2 and TRBJ2-7; TRBD2 is a possible D gene (6 bases). The CDR3 has 15 residues. Germline CDR1 SGHTA, CDR2 FQGNSA. Trimming took 5 bases from V and 2 from J, leaving 16 bases between them. In nucleotides, the CDR3 is TGTGCCAGCAGCCTAGGAGGGTCAAGTACCTACGAGCAGTACTTC. Its translation is CASSLGGSSTYEQYF.

This clone was picked up a small number of times. The V call is TRBV19, the J call TRBJ1-1; 11 nucleotides line up with TRBD1. The CDR3 covers 13 residues. J lost 10 bases, V lost 7 bases, and 8 bases had no gene match. Germline-derived CDR1 and CDR2 are LNHDA and SQIVND (reference sequence). CDR3 DNA sequence: TGTGCCAGTAACCCGGACAGGGGGCTGGCAGCTTTCTTT. This codes for CASNPDRGLAAFF.

This clone was observed a handful of times. The genes are TRBV4-1 and TRBJ2-4; D is ambiguous. Germline CDR1 and CDR2: MGHRA and YSYEKL. The V and J ends lost 1 base and 4 bases respectively, with 11 bases between them. The CDR3 loop spans 15 amino acids. The CDR3 DNA reads TGCGCCAGCAGCCAAGCGCTACCCAGGAAAAACATTCAGTACTTC. It translates to CASSQALPRKNIQYF.

This chain joins TRBV6-5 and TRBJ1-5; D perhaps matches TRBD1 (5 bases). Trimming shortened V by 5 bases and J by 4 bases, and 9 bases separated the two germline ends. The CDR3 has 13 amino acids. Germline CDR1 and CDR2: MNHEY and SVGAGI. The CDR3 reads CASSVRGNQPQHF. CDR3 DNA: TGTGCCAGCAGTGTAAGGGGTAATCAGCCCCAGCATTTT.

In this sample, this clone turned up a few times. The J gene is TRBJ1-5, the V gene TRBV6-5, with TRBD1 matching over 9 bases. Trimming took 2 bases from V and 4 from J; bases not matched to a gene: 3. CDR1 is MNHEY, CDR2 SVGAGI, per germline. There are 15 residues in the CDR3. The CDR3 region has the DNA TGTGCCAGCAGTTACGGGACAGGGCTAAATCAGCCCCAGCATTTT. This sequence encodes CASSYGTGLNQPQHF.

This rearrangement joins TRBV11-3 to TRBJ2-3, with TRBD2 matching 11 bases. The CDR3 length is 16 residues. Germline V CDR1 and CDR2: SGHNT, YENEEA. Trimming at V came to 1 base and at J to 2 bases, leaving 2 bases not matched to a gene. The DNA for the CDR3 is TGTGCCAGCAGCTTAGGACTAGCGGGGACCACAGATACGCAGTATTTT. This gives the protein CASSLGLAGTTDTQYF. Drawing the rest from reference TRBV11-3 and TRBJ2-3, the complete variable domain is EAGVVQSPRYKIIEKKQPVAFWCNPISGHNTLYWYLQNLGQGPELLIRYENEEAVDDSQLPKDRFSAERLKGVDSTLKIQPAELGDSAVYLCASSLGLAGTTDTQYFGPGTRLTVL.

This rearrangement joins TRBV15 to TRBJ1-1; 9 bases fit TRBD1. Germline V gene sequence: CDR1 LNHNV, CDR2 YYDKDF (reference sequence). The length of the CDR3 is 16 residues. The ends lost 1 base at V and 2 bases at J; junction bases unmatched: 5. CDR3: CATSRAPGQGNTEAFF. Here the CDR3 DNA reads TGTGCCACCAGCAGAGCCCCGGGACAGGGAAACACTGAAGCTTTCTTT.

This clone was seen more than once but under ten times. J is TRBJ2-7 and V is TRBV10-3; 8 bases agree with TRBD1. Germline CDR1 ENHRY, CDR2 SYGVKD. V was clipped by 9 bases and J by 1 base; unmatched bases: 5. This CDR3 comprises 13 residues. The CDR3 loop is CAIQTGESYEQYF. CDR3 DNA sequence: TGTGCCATTCAGACAGGGGAGTCCTACGAGCAGTACTTC.